This T cell receptor beta chain comes out of a study of blood T cell repertoires in COVID-19. Turning to the study itself: Material from acute and convalescent COVID-19 was sourced from the United States, Italy and Spain.

Per the authors' pipeline: Reference gene primers were amplified, and this amplification served to estimate nucleated cell counts. Clones were read by immunoSEQ multiplex PCR, and TCRdb kept only the in-frame ones, dropping some. V and J calls and clone size follow that table, whereas D and trimming were derived from the DNA. The sample holds over 85,000 clones, about 83% seen once. This clone was picked up one time. The CDR3 is 13 residues long. J lost 5 bases, V lost 4 bases, and 3 bases had no gene match. CDR1 is SGHRS and CDR2 is YFSETQ in the germline V gene. The material sequenced was peripheral blood. The TCR originated in a man between 35 and 55 years old with active or convalescent COVID-19. The chain recombines TRBV5-1 with TRBJ1-1, with TRBD1 matching over 9 bases. The CDR3 protein is CASSTQGATEAFF. The CDR3 DNA follows: TGCGCCAGCAGCACACAGGGGGCGACTGAAGCTTTCTTT.